This TCR beta chain emerged from a study of tumor-infiltrating lymphocytes in localized non-small cell lung cancer. The repertoire was sequenced with immunoSEQ multiplex PCR; TCRdb's copy has only in-frame clones and lacks some. The data contain roughly 24,000 clones, approximately 59% of them seen just once; the ten biggest clones take up over 5%. Study observations and caveats: TCRbeta sequencing showed higher T cell infiltration in tumors than uninvolved lung. No link was found between tumor T-cell fraction and recurrence-free survival.

Points on this clone: Antigen specificity is unknown.

The CDR3 extends over 15 amino acids. Germline CDR1 and CDR2: SGHTA and FQGNSA. The V and J ends lost 5 bases and 3 bases, in that order; junction bases with no gene match: 9. The chain carries TRBV7-2 and TRBJ1-1; 7 bases are shared with TRBD1. The source of this sequence is a human donor with non-small cell lung cancer. Sequenced material: lung tumor tissue. The CDR3, as DNA: TGTGCCAGCAGCGGCGACAGGGTGGGGTACACTGAAGCTTTCTTT. As protein: CASSGDRVGYTEAFF. Based on the CDR3 plus reference TRBV7-2 and TRBJ1-1, the full variable domain is GAGVSQSPSNKVTEKGKDVELRCDPISGHTALYWYRQSLGQGLEFLIYFQGNSAPDKSGLPSDRFSAERTGGSVSTLTIQRTQQEDSAVYLCASSGDRVGYTEAFFGQGTRLTVV.